The rows below give T cell receptor beta chains drawn from one sample of a study of PD-1 blockade in classical Hodgkin lymphoma. Data came from immunoSEQ multiplex PCR; TCRdb stores just in-frame clones and leaves some out. The sample gives about 28,000 clones, around 77% of which show up once; under 20% is in the top ten. The sample in question was peripheral blood mononuclear cells (PBMCs), obtained before the fourth cycle of nivolumab. The receptors here all came from a human donor with classical Hodgkin lymphoma. CDR3s include the opening cysteine and the closing phenylalanine or tryptophan. A D gene is named only where the DNA matches it firmly. Rows may omit the clone size; those that give it use once, few, many or a size class.

V: TRBV18; D: NA; J: TRBJ1-2; size: NA; CDR3: CASSPTNGFGYTF; DNA: TGTGCCAGCTCACCAACCAACGGTTTTGGCTACACCTTC
V: TRBV6-1; D: NA; J: TRBJ2-7; size: few; CDR3: CASTDTGTVSYEQYF; DNA: TGTGCCAGCACCGACACCGGGACGGTATCCTACGAGCAGTACTTC
V: TRBV6-5; D: NA; J: TRBJ1-2; size: NA; CDR3: CASSSPGDGYTF; DNA: TGTGCCAGCAGTTCTCCAGGGGATGGCTACACCTTC
V: TRBV10-3; D: TRBD2; J: TRBJ2-3; size: NA; CDR3: CAIGTLAETDTDTQYF; DNA: TGTGCCATCGGGACTCTAGCGGAAACTGACACAGATACGCAGTATTTT
V: TRBV4-1; D: TRBD1; J: TRBJ2-7; size: once; CDR3: CASSQDNQGDKYF; DNA: TGCGCCAGCAGCCAAGATAACCAGGGGGACAAGTACTTC
V: TRBV10-1; D: NA; J: TRBJ2-1; size: once; CDR3: CASEYNEQFF; DNA: TGCGCCAGCGAGTACAATGAGCAGTTCTTC
V: TRBV6-5; D: NA; J: TRBJ2-2; size: NA; CDR3: CASSYSGGQNTGELFF; DNA: TGTGCCAGCAGTTACTCGGGCGGGCAGAACACCGGGGAGCTGTTTTTT
V: TRBV4-2; D: TRBD2; J: TRBJ2-1; size: NA; CDR3: CASSQDWASGLTNEQFF; DNA: TGTGCCAGCAGCCAAGATTGGGCATCGGGACTAACCAATGAGCAGTTCTTC
V: TRBV5-4; D: NA; J: TRBJ2-5; size: NA; CDR3: CASSSGLRPETQYF; DNA: TGTGCCAGCAGCTCCGGACTCCGCCCAGAGACCCAGTACTTC
V: TRBV21-1; D: NA; J: TRBJ2-3; size: NA; CDR3: CASSKWGPRFSSTDTQYF; DNA: TGTGCCAGCAGCAAATGGGGGCCTAGATTTTCTAGCACAGATACGCAGTATTTT
V: TRBV18; D: TRBD2; J: TRBJ2-1; size: once; CDR3: CASSPLAGLYNEQFF; DNA: TGTGCCAGCTCACCCCTAGCGGGCCTCTACAATGAGCAGTTCTTC
V: TRBV6-1; D: TRBD1; J: TRBJ1-5; size: NA; CDR3: CASSEGGTGGVVHQPQHF; DNA: TGTGCCAGCAGTGAAGGAGGGACAGGGGGTGTGGTTCATCAGCCCCAGCATTTT
V: TRBV18; D: TRBD2; J: TRBJ2-1; size: NA; CDR3: CASSRGTSGNNEQFF; DNA: TGTGCCAGCTCTCGGGGGACTAGCGGAAACAATGAGCAGTTCTTC
V: TRBV6-6; D: NA; J: TRBJ1-1; size: NA; CDR3: CASSSRLLNTEAFF; DNA: TGTGCCAGCAGTTCAAGACTCCTGAACACTGAAGCTTTCTTT
V: TRBV18; D: NA; J: TRBJ1-4; size: NA; CDR3: CASSPAPLFQATEKLFF; DNA: TGTGCCAGCTCACCAGCTCCCCTTTTCCAGGCAACTGAAAAACTGTTTTTT
V: TRBV6-5; D: NA; J: TRBJ2-2; size: NA; CDR3: CASSSGRNTGELFF; DNA: TGTGCCAGCAGTTCCGGACGGAACACCGGGGAGCTGTTTTTT
V: TRBV5-4; D: NA; J: TRBJ2-2; size: NA; CDR3: CASSSRVAGELFF; DNA: TGTGCCAGCAGTTCCAGGGTCGCCGGGGAGCTGTTTTTT
V: TRBV6-5; D: NA; J: TRBJ1-3; size: once; CDR3: CASSYSIAAGNTIYF; DNA: TGTGCCAGCAGTTACTCGATTGCAGCTGGAAACACCATATATTTT
V: TRBV15; D: NA; J: TRBJ2-2; size: NA; CDR3: CATSTGAAGELFF; DNA: TGTGCCACCAGCACAGGGGCCGCCGGGGAGCTGTTTTTT
V: TRBV19; D: NA; J: TRBJ1-2; size: NA; CDR3: CASSLRGQGSYGYTF; DNA: TGTGCCAGTAGTTTAAGAGGCCAAGGTTCCTATGGCTACACCTTC
V: TRBV5-1; D: NA; J: TRBJ1-2; size: NA; CDR3: CASSLGGNYGYTF; DNA: TGCGCCAGCAGCTTGGGAGGGAACTATGGCTACACCTTC
V: TRBV5-6; D: NA; J: TRBJ2-7; size: NA; CDR3: CASSSGRTLYEQYF; DNA: TGTGCCAGCAGCTCGGGACGAACCCTCTACGAGCAGTACTTC
V: TRBV6-5; D: NA; J: TRBJ2-7; size: once; CDR3: CASSYSPYEQYF; DNA: TGTGCCAGCAGTTACTCCCCCTACGAGCAGTACTTC
V: TRBV18; D: NA; J: TRBJ1-4; size: NA; CDR3: CASSPRATNEKLFF; DNA: TGTGCCAGCTCACCAAGGGCAACTAATGAAAAACTGTTTTTT
V: TRBV7-2; D: TRBD1; J: TRBJ2-4; size: NA; CDR3: CASSIGDSRGNIQYF; DNA: TGTGCCAGCAGCATTGGGGACAGCCGTGGGAACATTCAGTACTTC
V: TRBV6-6; D: NA; J: TRBJ1-2; size: NA; CDR3: CASRPLGGNYGYTF; DNA: TGTGCCAGCAGACCCTTGGGGGGTAACTATGGCTACACCTTC
V: TRBV10-3; D: TRBD2; J: TRBJ2-1; size: NA; CDR3: CAISDSVLAGDYNEQFF; DNA: TGTGCCATCAGTGATTCAGTTCTAGCGGGAGACTACAATGAGCAGTTCTTC
V: TRBV9; D: NA; J: TRBJ2-7; size: NA; CDR3: CASSPRSLGEQYF; DNA: TGTGCCAGCAGCCCACGGTCCCTGGGGGAGCAGTACTTC
V: TRBV25-1; D: NA; J: TRBJ1-5; size: NA; CDR3: CASSSWGNQPQHF; DNA: TGTGCCAGCAGTTCCTGGGGCAATCAGCCCCAGCATTTT
V: TRBV18; D: TRBD2; J: TRBJ2-5; size: once; CDR3: CASSPALAGGPETQYF; DNA: TGTGCCAGCTCACCAGCCCTAGCGGGAGGGCCAGAGACCCAGTACTTC
V: TRBV18; D: NA; J: TRBJ2-2; size: NA; CDR3: CASSLGQGLNTGELFF; DNA: TGTGCCAGCTCGCTCGGACAAGGGTTGAACACCGGGGAGCTGTTTTTT
V: TRBV11-2; D: NA; J: TRBJ2-2; size: NA; CDR3: CASSPSLYGTGELFF; DNA: TGTGCCAGCAGCCCCTCCCTTTACGGCACCGGGGAGCTGTTTTTT
V: TRBV19; D: NA; J: TRBJ2-6; size: NA; CDR3: CASHMVGGGSGANVLTF; DNA: TGTGCCAGCCATATGGTTGGAGGGGGCTCTGGGGCCAACGTCCTGACTTTC
V: TRBV5-6; D: NA; J: TRBJ2-1; size: NA; CDR3: CASSPLGSGSYNEQFF; DNA: TGTGCCAGCAGCCCCCTCGGTAGCGGATCCTACAATGAGCAGTTCTTC
V: TRBV7-2; D: NA; J: TRBJ2-3; size: NA; CDR3: CASSLTSGAGTDTQYF; DNA: TGTGCCAGCAGCTTGACTAGTGGAGCGGGCACAGATACGCAGTATTTT
V: TRBV14; D: NA; J: TRBJ1-2; size: NA; CDR3: CASSQVAAYGYTF; DNA: TGTGCCAGCAGCCAAGTAGCGGCCTATGGCTACACCTTC
V: TRBV19; D: NA; J: TRBJ1-2; size: NA; CDR3: CASSLQRTYGYTF; DNA: TGTGCCAGTAGTTTGCAGAGGACCTATGGCTACACCTTC
V: TRBV7-2; D: NA; J: TRBJ2-7; size: NA; CDR3: CASSLFSTGSYEQYF; DNA: TGTGCCAGCAGCTTATTTAGTACTGGGTCTTACGAGCAGTACTTC
V: TRBV5-1; D: TRBD2; J: TRBJ2-5; size: NA; CDR3: CASSWGVAAREGTQYF; DNA: TGCGCCAGCAGCTGGGGGGTAGCGGCAAGGGAGGGGACCCAGTACTTC
V: TRBV7-9; D: TRBD2; J: TRBJ2-3; size: NA; CDR3: CASSPKAGETTDTQYF; DNA: TGTGCCAGCAGCCCCAAAGCGGGAGAGACCACAGATACGCAGTATTTT
V: TRBV27; D: NA; J: TRBJ1-4; size: NA; CDR3: CASSLISGQSEKLFF; DNA: TGTGCCAGCAGTTTAATATCTGGGCAAAGCGAAAAACTGTTTTTT
V: TRBV27; D: NA; J: TRBJ1-5; size: NA; CDR3: CASRRDTYSNQPQHF; DNA: TGTGCCAGCAGGAGGGACACTTATAGCAATCAGCCCCAGCATTTT
V: TRBV19; D: TRBD1; J: TRBJ2-5; size: NA; CDR3: CASKTLWDRRKETQYF; DNA: TGTGCCAGTAAGACTCTCTGGGACAGGAGAAAAGAGACCCAGTACTTC